Below, one TCR beta chain is given with its context. Its specificity is not known. This sample was included in a study of cytomegalovirus exposure and HLA in healthy donors. This table comes from immunoSEQ multiplex PCR, and its TCRdb copy is limited to in-frame clones, with some not included. This table has about 280,000 clones, 88% appearing once. General observations from the study: Three CMV-associated chains proved CMV antigen-specific in vitro.

V was shortened by 4 bases and J by 2 bases, with 22 bases between the two germline ends. The length of the CDR3 is 18 residues. CDR1 MNHNS and CDR2 SASEGT come from the germline V gene. The TCR originated in a woman between 18 and 30 years old in good health and CMV-seronegative. This rearrangement joins TRBV6-1 to TRBJ2-3, with D perhaps TRBD2 (5 bases). The source material was PBMCs. CDR3 sequence reads: CASSGRFSWERTTDTQYF. The CDR3 region has the DNA TGTGCCAGCAGTGGAAGGTTTAGTTGGGAGCGGACCACAGATACGCAGTATTTT.